In its sample, the clone carrying this T cell receptor beta chain was seen many times. V shed 4 bases and J shed 5 bases, with 21 bases lying between them. The CDR3 spans 16 residues. From germline, CDR1 is ENHRY and CDR2 SYGVKD. TCRdb recomputed calls from the RT-PCR reads with MiXCR, one row per CDR3 protein. The sample holds fewer than 800,000 distinct CDR3 sequences, over 12% seen once. The sequence came from a female donor in good health, serving as a healthy control. The sample consisted of memory CD4+ T cells from blood. J is TRBJ2-7 and V is TRBV10-3, with D perhaps being TRBD1 or TRBD2 (5 bases each). The CDR3 protein is CAISASGTTPGDEQYF. The CDR3 DNA is TGTGCCATCAGTGCCTCCGGGACCACACCCGGAGACGAGCAGTACTTC.